The clone carrying this T cell receptor (beta chain) has more than one count but fewer than ten. The antigen remains undetermined. These data belong to a study of blood T cells in healthy people across ages. Study-level points and caveats: Diversity was estimated from one million T cells, and these estimates were considered underestimates.

Peripheral blood from each donor was collected in a volume of approximately 10 milliliters. The study isolated at least 6 million PBMCs from each sample. There were at least 6 micrograms of total RNA extracted from every sample. For the second PCR, which ran for roughly 7 to 11 cycles, a sample-barcoded 5' primer and a J-beta primer mix were used. TCRdb redid the calling of the 5' RACE reads with MiXCR, one entry per CDR3 protein. The data hold some 320,000 distinct CDR3 sequences, with roughly 26% observed a single time. Trimming cost V 3 bases and J 3 bases; bases outside gene matches: 8. Germline-derived CDR1 and CDR2 are MNHNY and SVGAGI (reference sequence). This CDR3 contains 16 residues.

This chain connects TRBV6-6 to TRBJ2-3, with TRBD2 identical over 8 bases. The source of this sequence is a woman in her seventies in good health. The sample consisted of blood. As DNA, the CDR3 is TGTGCCAGCAGTTATGCTAGCGGGTCCGGAACAGATACGCAGTATTTT. The encoded protein is CASSYASGSGTDTQYF.